This TCR beta chain was sequenced in a study of cytomegalovirus exposure and HLA in healthy donors. As for this clone: Its antigen is not known.

Overall study results and limits: In a later analysis, HLA-C alleles had the fewest associated TCRs, DRB1 alleles the most. The HLA-A and HLA-B alleles of most subjects were reportedly predicted accurately from TCR beta sequences. Researchers reported in a later analysis that common viral pathogens appeared linked to several top clusters.

After removal of 11 bases from V and 9 bases from J, the junction contained 17 bases not matched to a gene. Per the germline V gene, CDR1 is SEHNR and CDR2 is FQNEAQ (reference sequence). The CDR3 is made up of 14 amino acids. A multiplex PCR was run with 60 Vbeta primers and 13 Jbeta primers. Clones were read by immunoSEQ multiplex PCR, and TCRdb kept only the in-frame ones, dropping some. The repertoire holds a few hundred thousand clones, with 65% to 85% as singletons. Sequencing input: PBMCs. The chain joins TRBV7-9 to TRBJ2-3; 7 bases fit TRBD2. This TCR was sampled from a woman in her twenties or thirties in good health and CMV-seronegative. The CDR3 DNA reads as TGTGCCTCAAGGCGGGGAGGGAGTGGGGAAACGCAGTATTTT. As protein: CASRRGGSGETQYF.